What follows are 27 T cell receptor beta chains derived from one specimen sequenced in a study of cytomegalovirus exposure and HLA in healthy donors. A multiplex PCR was run with 60 Vbeta primers and 13 Jbeta primers. Clones were sequenced by immunoSEQ multiplex PCR, and TCRdb holds only the in-frame ones, with some missing. The sample lists over 150,000 clones; roughly 80% were seen once. The sequenced material came from PBMCs. These receptor sequences come from a man between 45 and 60 years old in good health and CMV-seropositive.

The chain has TRBV28 and TRBJ1-5; maybe TRBD1 (5 bases). With 3 bases removed from V and 7 bases from J, the gap between germline ends came to 13 bases. This CDR3 comprises 14 residues. Looked up from germline, CDR1 is MDHEN and CDR2 is SYDVKM. CDR3 amino acids: CASSFLRAGQPQHF. The CDR3 DNA sequence: TGTGCCAGCAGTTTCCTCAGGGCGGGGCAGCCCCAGCATTTT.

This clone appeared once. The chain joins TRBV4-3 to TRBJ2-1, with a possible D match to TRBD2 (5 bases). CDR1 and CDR2 (germline): LGHNA, YSLEER. Trimming took off 1 base at V and 7 bases at J, with 11 bases between the two ends. This CDR3 is 14 amino acids long. CDR3 DNA sequence: TGCGCCAGCAGCCAAGGAGGGTCGGGGAATGAGCAGTTCTTC. Its translation is CASSQGGSGNEQFF.

This clone has only a few counts. The sample contains more than one DNA sequence encoding this CDR3. The V call is TRBV7-2, the J call TRBJ2-5; D not resolved. Germline V CDR1 and CDR2: SGHTA, FQGNSA. The CDR3 is made up of 11 amino acids. The germline V and J ends were trimmed by 3 bases and 5 bases, with 4 bases remaining between them. CDR3 residues: CASSFSETQYF. Here the CDR3 DNA reads TGTGCCAGCAGCTTTTCGGAGACCCAGTACTTC.

The V call is TRBV5-6, the J call TRBJ2-3, with D maybe TRBD2 (5 bases). This CDR3 region has 15 residues. The V end lost 4 bases, the J end lost 2 bases, and 14 bases lay between the germline ends. Germline lookup yields CDR1 SGHDT and CDR2 YYEEEE. The CDR3: CASSRTLAVTDTQYF. CDR3 DNA: TGTGCCAGCAGCCGTACCCTAGCAGTCACAGATACGCAGTATTTT.

This chain uses TRBV30 with TRBJ2-2; 10 bases agree with TRBD2. This CDR3 spans 14 amino acids. The V gene end was trimmed by 8 bases and the J gene end by 6 bases; junction bases not matched to a gene: 9. Germline loops: CDR1 GTSNPN, CDR2 SVGIG (reference sequence). The CDR3 DNA is TGTGCCGGAAGACGGCTAGCGGGAGCCGGGGAGCTGTTTTTT. This translates into CAGRRLAGAGELFF.

J is TRBJ1-1 and V is TRBV6-5, with D maybe TRBD1 (5 bases). CDR1 and CDR2 from the germline V gene are MNHEY and SVGAGI. The CDR3 loop spans 15 amino acids. The V end lost 5 bases, the J end lost 5 bases, and 18 bases lay between the germline ends. The CDR3 protein is CASSRSVGVRTEAFF. CDR3 nucleotide sequence: TGTGCCAGCAGTCGATCGGTAGGGGTTCGGACTGAAGCTTTCTTT.

The chain couples TRBV7-8 to TRBJ1-2; 10 bases are shared with TRBD1. CDR1 is SGHVS, CDR2 FQNEAQ, per germline. The trim removed 5 bases at V and 2 bases at J, leaving 5 bases unmatched. The CDR3 length is 15 residues. The CDR3 DNA is TGTGCCAGCAGCCAAGACAGGGGGCTGAACTATGGCTACACCTTC. It translates to CASSQDRGLNYGYTF. Full variable domain (remainder filled in from reference TRBV7-8 and TRBJ1-2): GAGVSQSPRYKVAKRGQDVALRCDPISGHVSLFWYQQALGQGPEFLTYFQNEAQLDKSGLPSDRFFAERPEGSVSTLKIQRTQQEDSAVYLCASSQDRGLNYGYTFGSGTRLTVV.

This clone was counted once. At one end the junction does not follow the germline gene, possibly because of a read error. The chain links TRBV7-2 to TRBJ2-4; D is ambiguous. The CDR3 sequence is 12 residues long. The germline gives CDR1 SGHTA, CDR2 FQGNSA. Written as DNA, the CDR3 is TGTGCCAGCAGCTTAGCCAAAAACAGTCAGTACTTC. Amino acids: CASSLAKNSQYF.

The V gene is TRBV6-6, the J gene TRBJ1-1, with D unclear. V was shortened by 6 bases and J by 4 bases, with 9 bases between the two germline ends. Per the germline V gene, CDR1 is MNHNY and CDR2 is SVGAGI (reference sequence). The CDR3 has 12 residues. The CDR3 region has the DNA TGTGCCAGCAGGCGGAGAAGCACTGAAGCTTTCTTT. As protein: CASRRRSTEAFF.

This clone was counted between two and nine times. This chain links TRBV6-6 with TRBJ2-7, with D tentatively TRBD1 (6 bases). CDR1 is MNHNY, CDR2 SVGAGI, per germline (reference sequence). The CDR3 runs to 15 residues. V gave up 0 bases and J gave up 6 bases, with 15 bases separating them. CDR3 sequence (DNA): TGTGCCAGCAGTTACTCCAGGGACACGAGGGGCGAGCAGTACTTC. This translates into CASSYSRDTRGEQYF.

The V gene is TRBV5-4, the J gene TRBJ1-1, with D unclear. V lost 2 bases and J lost 10, with 18 bases in between. This CDR3 spans 14 amino acids. Germline CDR1 is SGHNT and CDR2 is YYREEE (reference sequence). CDR3 sequence (DNA): TGTGCCAGCAGCTTTAGCCTCTTCAGTTCGGTAGCTTTCTTT. The encoded protein is CASSFSLFSSVAFF.

The chain uses TRBV5-1 and TRBJ2-1; the match to TRBD1 covers 9 bases. Trimming at V came to 5 bases and at J to 7 bases, leaving 4 bases not matched to a gene. CDR3 length: 13 residues. CDR1 and CDR2 (germline): SGHRS, YFSETQ. CDR3 DNA: TGCGCCAGCAGATCAGACAGGGGGAATGAGCAGTTCTTC. Translation: CASRSDRGNEQFF.

The chain links TRBV27 to TRBJ2-5, with D perhaps matching TRBD2 (5 bases). The DNA end is more similar to TRBJ2-7, so the J call may be wrong. The germline V gene encodes CDR1 MNHEY and CDR2 SMNVEV (reference sequence). The length of the CDR3 is 15 residues. As DNA, the CDR3 is TGTGCCAGCAGTTTACGCGGGCGAGATGCCTACGAGCAGTACTTC. Translation: CASSLRGRDAYEQYF.

This rearrangement joins TRBV29-1 to TRBJ2-7; D might be TRBD1 (6 bases). Germline values: CDR1 SQVTM, CDR2 ANQGSEA. There are 14 residues in the CDR3. Deletions cut 6 bases from V and 2 bases from J, with 17 bases between. Here the CDR3 reads CSVERLDRAYEQYF. The CDR3 nucleotides read TGCAGCGTCGAACGTTTGGACAGAGCCTACGAGCAGTACTTC.

The chain has TRBV11-2 and TRBJ2-7; TRBD1 matches 8 bases. The CDR3 is 16 amino acids. Germline CDR1 and CDR2: SGHAT and FQNNGV. Trimming took 4 bases from V and 2 from J; bases not matched to a gene: 10. DNA of the CDR3: TGTGCCAGCAGCTCCACGACCAGGGGGCACCCCTACGAGCAGTACTTC. Translating gives CASSSTTRGHPYEQYF.

The J gene is TRBJ1-2, the V gene TRBV10-3, with D unresolved. The germline V and J ends were trimmed by 10 bases and 8 bases, with 11 bases remaining between them. Germline CDR1 is ENHRY and CDR2 is SYGVKD. This CDR3 comprises 10 residues. CDR3 amino acids: CATNSGGYTF. The CDR3, as DNA: TGTGCCACCAACAGCGGAGGCTACACCTTC.

A few counts support this clone. The chain has TRBV10-2 and TRBJ2-3; a possible D gene is TRBD1 (6 bases). Deletions cut 0 bases from V and 2 bases from J, with 12 bases between. Germline assignment: CDR1 WSHSY and CDR2 SAAADI. The CDR3 is 16 residues long. The chain's CDR3 is CASSESGAGATDTQYF. CDR3 in DNA: TGCGCCAGCAGTGAGTCGGGAGCAGGGGCCACAGATACGCAGTATTTT.

This clone has only a few counts. CDR3 region: CASSESRTGLMSGYTF. CDR3 DNA: TGTGCCAGCAGTGAATCCCGAACAGGTCTTATGAGCGGCTACACCTTC. The V gene is TRBV2, the J gene TRBJ1-2, with D maybe TRBD1 (5 bases). The CDR3 is 16 residues long. In germline, CDR1 is SNHLY, CDR2 FYNNEI. The germline V and J ends were trimmed by 2 bases and 8 bases, with 21 bases remaining between them.

The rearrangement joins TRBV19 to TRBJ1-1, with 7 bases aligning to TRBD1. Trimming at V came to 8 bases and at J to 5 bases, leaving 11 bases not matched to a gene. CDR1 LNHDA and CDR2 SQIVND come from the germline V gene (reference sequence). The CDR3 spans 14 residues. The CDR3 sequence is CASSRQGDFTEAFF. DNA of the CDR3: TGTGCCAGTTCTCGACAGGGTGATTTTACTGAAGCTTTCTTT.

This rearrangement joins TRBV21-1 to TRBJ2-1; the D segment call TRBD1 is taken from the table without a DNA check. TRBV21-1 is tagged as a pseudogene. The CDR3 runs to 16 residues. The CDR3 sequence is CASSKTTGGGYNEQFF. CDR3 DNA: TGTGCCAGCAGCAAAACGACAGGGGGAGGCTACAATGAGCAGTTCTTC.

V and J are TRBV5-1 and TRBJ1-4; 10 bases fit TRBD1. The CDR3 spans 18 residues. Losses at the gene ends were 1 base for V and 0 bases for J; bases not matched to a gene: 6. Germline assignment: CDR1 SGHRS and CDR2 YFSETQ. CDR3 sequence reads: CASSLMTGGMTTNEKLFF. In DNA, the CDR3 is TGCGCCAGCAGCTTGATGACAGGGGGCATGACAACTAATGAAAAACTGTTTTTT.

The gene calls are TRBV11-3 and TRBJ2-7, with D maybe TRBD2 (6 bases). Germline assignment: CDR1 SGHNT and CDR2 YENEEA. V was trimmed by 3 bases and J by 5 bases, leaving 11 bases between them. The CDR3 consists of 13 residues. The chain's CDR3 is CASSFQAGHEQYF. CDR3 nucleotides: TGTGCCAGCAGCTTCCAGGCGGGGCACGAGCAGTACTTC.

The chain carries TRBV28 and TRBJ2-7; D possibly corresponds to TRBD1 (6 bases). The CDR3 length is 15 residues. The V end lost 5 bases, the J end lost 0 bases, and 14 bases lay between the germline ends. Germline values: CDR1 MDHEN, CDR2 SYDVKM. CDR3 protein: CASSIAGDHSYEQYF. CDR3 DNA: TGTGCCAGCAGTATCGCAGGGGACCACTCCTACGAGCAGTACTTC.

This clone was counted only a few times. The V call is TRBV27, the J call TRBJ2-1; TRBD1 matches at 9 bases. Trimming took 1 base from V and 6 from J; bases not matched to a gene: 10. Germline-derived CDR1 and CDR2 are MNHEY and SMNVEV (reference sequence). The CDR3 has 17 residues. The CDR3 DNA follows: TGTGCCAGCAGTTTATGGGCACGGGACAGGGTGATCAATGAGCAGTTCTTC. Its protein is CASSLWARDRVINEQFF.

The gene calls are TRBV6-1 and TRBJ1-4; 9 nucleotides align to TRBD1. Per germline, CDR1 MNHNS and CDR2 SASEGT. With 4 bases clipped from V and 8 bases from J, the junction kept 11 bases outside the gene matches. This CDR3 is built from 16 residues. Written as DNA, the CDR3 is TGTGCCAGCAGTGGGGACAGGGAGGGTCAAGGCGAAAAACTGTTTTTT. Its translation is CASSGDREGQGEKLFF.

J is TRBJ2-3 and V is TRBV10-3; 12 bases match TRBD1. Germline assignment: CDR1 ENHRY and CDR2 SYGVKD. Trimming cost V 6 bases and J 5 bases; bases outside gene matches: 6. There are 15 residues in the CDR3. The CDR3 coding sequence is TGTGCCATCAGCCCGGGACAGGGGGCAGGAGATACGCAGTATTTT. Translation: CAISPGQGAGDTQYF.

The gene calls are TRBV14 and TRBJ2-7, with 7 bases identical to TRBD1. The trim removed 1 base at V and 3 bases at J, leaving 3 bases unmatched. The CDR3 extends over 14 amino acids. The germline V gene has CDR1 SGHDN and CDR2 FVKESK. CDR3 coding DNA: TGTGCCAGCAGCCAAGGGACAGGTTTCTACGAGCAGTACTTC. This translates into CASSQGTGFYEQYF.